This T cell receptor beta chain came from a study of CD8+ T cells in alopecia areata. CDR1 SGHTA and CDR2 FQGNSA come from the germline V gene. The CDR3 is made up of 14 amino acids. Indicated treatment: oral pan-JAK inhibitor, 5-10 mg twice daily. Punch biopsies of lesional scalp, plus peripheral blood, were taken from alopecia areata patients. Reverse transcribed after extraction, RNA yielded cDNA as the sequencing template. TCRdb keeps only in-frame clones here, not all; method: immunoSEQ multiplex PCR. The sample includes roughly 190,000 clones, 60% seen only once; the top ten take 0.85% to 1.3%. This clone has a handful of counts. One end of the junction does not line up with germline, which may come from a read error.

This chain links TRBV7-2 with TRBJ2-4, with 14 bases lining up with TRBD2. The source material was CD4+ T cells sorted from blood, sampled at week 24, from a patient treated with tofacitinib. This sequence originates from a human donor with alopecia areata. The CDR3 bases are TGTGCCAGCAGCTTTTGGACTAGCGGGGGGTTAATCTTCTTC. Translation: CASSFWTSGGLIFF. The complete variable domain, with remaining parts taken from reference TRBV7-2 and TRBJ2-4, reads GAGVSQSPSNKVTEKGKDVELRCDPISGHTALYWYRQSLGQGLEFLIYFQGNSAPDKSGLPSDRFSAERTGGSVSTLTIQRTQQEDSAVYLCASSFWTSGGLIFFGAGTRLSVL.